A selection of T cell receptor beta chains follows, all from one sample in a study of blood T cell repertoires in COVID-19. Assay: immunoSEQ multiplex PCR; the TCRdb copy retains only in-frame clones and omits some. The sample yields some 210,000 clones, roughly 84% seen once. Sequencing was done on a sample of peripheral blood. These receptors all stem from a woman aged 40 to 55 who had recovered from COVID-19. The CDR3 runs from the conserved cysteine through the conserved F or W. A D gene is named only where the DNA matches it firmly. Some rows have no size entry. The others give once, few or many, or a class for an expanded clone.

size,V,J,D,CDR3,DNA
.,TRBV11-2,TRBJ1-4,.,CASSLTAFGGSEKLFF,TGTGCCAGCAGCCTGACCGCATTCGGGGGAAGCGAAAAACTGTTTTTT
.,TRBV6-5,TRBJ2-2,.,CASRTQGSNTGELFF,TGTGCCAGCAGAACTCAGGGGTCGAACACCGGGGAGCTGTTTTTT
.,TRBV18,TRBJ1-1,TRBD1,CASSPLSGTGTMAFF,TGTGCCAGCTCACCACTTTCCGGGACAGGGACTATGGCTTTCTTT
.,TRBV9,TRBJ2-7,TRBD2,CASSEKVAGGYSEQYF,TGTGCCAGCAGCGAAAAGGTGGCGGGAGGGTACAGCGAGCAGTACTTC
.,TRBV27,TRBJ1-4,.,CASRSFAGEKLFF,TGTGCCAGCAGATCCTTTGCGGGTGAAAAACTGTTTTTT
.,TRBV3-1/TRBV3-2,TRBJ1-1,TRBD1,CASSQEPTGDTEAFF,TGTGCCAGCAGCCAAGAACCGACAGGGGACACTGAAGCTTTCTTT
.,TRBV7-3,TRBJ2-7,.,CASSLQGALGGSSYEQYF,TGTGCCAGCAGCTTACAGGGGGCGCTGGGCGGGAGCTCCTACGAGCAGTACTTC
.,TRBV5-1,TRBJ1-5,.,CASSLVGGGPGNQPQHF,TGCGCCAGCAGCTTGGTGGGCGGGGGCCCCGGCAATCAGCCCCAGCATTTT
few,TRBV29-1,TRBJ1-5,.,CSVEDSIPSWPQHF,TGCAGCGTTGAAGATTCAATACCGAGTTGGCCCCAGCATTTT
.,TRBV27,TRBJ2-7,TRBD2,CASSATSGPLEQYF,TGTGCCAGCAGTGCCACTAGCGGCCCTCTCGAGCAGTACTTC
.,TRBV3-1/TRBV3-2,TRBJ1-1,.,CASSPPDIKSTEAFF,TGTGCCAGCAGCCCCCCCGACATTAAGAGCACTGAAGCTTTCTTT
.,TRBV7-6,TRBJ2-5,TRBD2,CASSLEVAGGMETQYF,TGTGCCAGCAGCTTAGAAGTGGCGGGAGGAATGGAGACCCAGTACTTC
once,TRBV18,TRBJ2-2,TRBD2,CASSPGTSRSTGELFF,TGTGCCAGCTCACCTGGGACTAGCAGAAGCACCGGGGAGCTGTTTTTT
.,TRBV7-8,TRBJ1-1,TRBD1,CASSPSTGGVIITEAFF,TGTGCCAGCAGCCCGTCGACAGGGGGCGTAATTATCACTGAAGCTTTCTTT
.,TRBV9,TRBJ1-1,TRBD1,CASSVALTGGSEAFF,TGTGCCAGCAGCGTAGCCCTGACAGGGGGCTCTGAAGCTTTCTTT
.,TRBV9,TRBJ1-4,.,CASSPLAGASEKLFF,TGTGCCAGCAGCCCCCTAGCAGGGGCGAGTGAAAAACTGTTTTTT
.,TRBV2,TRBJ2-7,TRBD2,CASMPGSGRGYEQYF,TGTGCCAGCATGCCCGGGAGCGGGAGAGGGTACGAGCAGTACTTC
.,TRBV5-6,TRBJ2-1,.,CASSFGPPRRDEQFF,TGTGCCAGCAGCTTCGGTCCGCCCAGGCGGGATGAGCAGTTCTTC
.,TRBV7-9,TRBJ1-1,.,CASSSRQAEEAFF,TGTGCCAGCAGCTCCAGACAGGCCGAAGAAGCTTTCTTT
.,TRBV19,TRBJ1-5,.,CASSILIRNQPQHF,TGTGCCAGTAGTATTCTTATCCGTAATCAGCCCCAGCATTTT
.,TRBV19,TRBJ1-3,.,CASSISGTISGNTIYF,TGTGCCAGTAGTATTTCTGGCACGATCTCTGGAAACACCATATATTTT
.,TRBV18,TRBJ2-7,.,CASSLGLTSYEQYF,TGTGCCAGCTCACTGGGACTTACCTCCTACGAGCAGTACTTC
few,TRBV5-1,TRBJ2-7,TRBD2,CASSWGTSGRYEQYF,TGCGCCAGCAGCTGGGGGACTAGCGGGAGGTACGAGCAGTACTTC
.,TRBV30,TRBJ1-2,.,CAWSSQYGYTF,TGTGCCTGGAGTTCACAGTATGGCTACACCTTC
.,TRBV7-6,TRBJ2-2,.,CASSLLVAENTGELFF,TGTGCCAGCAGCTTACTGGTGGCAGAAAACACCGGGGAGCTGTTTTTT
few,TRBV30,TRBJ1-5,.,CAWTRVHSNQPQHF,TGTGCCTGGACGAGGGTTCATAGCAATCAGCCCCAGCATTTT
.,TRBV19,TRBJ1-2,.,CASSIGGNYGYTF,TGTGCCAGTAGTATCGGGGGTAACTATGGCTACACCTTC
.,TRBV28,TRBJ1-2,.,CASSLTSPGGYTF,TGTGCCAGCAGTTTAACGAGTCCGGGGGGCTACACCTTC
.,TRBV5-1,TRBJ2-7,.,CASSPSGQIYEQYF,TGCGCCAGCAGCCCTTCAGGACAGATCTACGAGCAGTACTTC
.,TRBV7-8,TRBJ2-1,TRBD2,CASSLELAGDNEQFF,TGTGCCAGCAGCTTAGAGCTAGCGGGAGACAATGAGCAGTTCTTC
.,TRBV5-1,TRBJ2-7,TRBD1,CASSLERTGGLGQYF,TGCGCCAGCAGCTTGGAAAGGACAGGGGGCTTGGGGCAGTACTTC
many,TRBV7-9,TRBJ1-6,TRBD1,CASSKGTGNSPLHF,TGTGCCAGCAGCAAGGGGACAGGCAATTCACCCCTCCACTTT
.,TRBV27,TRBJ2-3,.,CASSPSRSHSGTDTQYF,TGTGCCAGCAGTCCGTCCCGCTCCCATAGCGGCACAGATACGCAGTATTTT
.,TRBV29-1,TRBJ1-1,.,CSVPGGGMNTEAFF,TGCAGCGTTCCCGGGGGGGGGATGAACACTGAAGCTTTCTTT
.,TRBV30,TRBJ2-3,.,CAWSVQITDTQYF,TGTGCCTGGAGTGTACAAATCACAGATACGCAGTATTTT
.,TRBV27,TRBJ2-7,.,CASSLSPGAGEQYF,TGTGCCAGCAGTTTATCGCCAGGTGCGGGGGAGCAGTACTTC
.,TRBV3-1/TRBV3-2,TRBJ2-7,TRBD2,CASSHAGGTDEQYF,TGTGCCAGCAGCCATGCGGGAGGGACAGACGAGCAGTACTTC
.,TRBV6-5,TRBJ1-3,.,CASRRRNTIYF,TGTGCCAGCAGGAGAAGAAACACCATATATTTT
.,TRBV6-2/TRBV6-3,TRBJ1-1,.,CASSYPKGTLNTEAFF,TGTGCCAGCAGTTACCCTAAGGGGACATTGAACACTGAAGCTTTCTTT
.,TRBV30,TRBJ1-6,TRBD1,CAWSLAGGARNSPLHF,TGTGCCTGGAGTCTGGCAGGGGGCGCGAGGAATTCACCCCTCCACTTT
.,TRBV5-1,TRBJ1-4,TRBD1,CASSFRGPTNEKLFF,TGCGCCAGCAGCTTCAGGGGGCCTACTAATGAAAAACTGTTTTTT
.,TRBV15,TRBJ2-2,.,CATSDARPSTGELFF,TGTGCCACCAGCGACGCTCGGCCTAGCACCGGGGAGCTGTTTTTT
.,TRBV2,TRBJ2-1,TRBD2,CASRTGLAGVNEQFF,TGTGCCAGCCGGACGGGACTAGCGGGAGTCAATGAGCAGTTCTTC
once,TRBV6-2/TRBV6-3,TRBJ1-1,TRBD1,CASSGQGGVRGF,TGTGCCAGCAGTGGACAGGGAGGAGTTCGGGGCTTT
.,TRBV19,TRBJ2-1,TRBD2,CASSDGRAFYNEQFF,TGTGCCAGTAGCGACGGGAGGGCCTTCTACAATGAGCAGTTCTTC
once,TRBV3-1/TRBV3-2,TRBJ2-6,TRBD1,CASRQSGTAFSGANVLTF,TGTGCCAGCAGACAATCTGGGACAGCCTTCTCTGGGGCCAACGTCCTGACTTTC
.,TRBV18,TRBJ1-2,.,CAAGTGRYGYTF,TGTGCCGCGGGGACCGGGCGCTATGGCTACACCTTC
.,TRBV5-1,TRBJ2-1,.,CASYPGTTNNEQFF,TGCGCCAGCTACCCCGGGACAACCAACAATGAGCAGTTCTTC
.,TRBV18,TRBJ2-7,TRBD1,CASSSDRRSYEQYF,TGTGCCAGCTCATCGGACAGGAGATCCTACGAGCAGTACTTC
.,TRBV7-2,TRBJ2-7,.,CASSLTSGEQYF,TGTGCCAGCAGCTTAACTTCAGGCGAGCAGTACTTC
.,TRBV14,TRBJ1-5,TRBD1,CASSPQGGPQHF,TGTGCCAGCAGTCCACAGGGGGGGCCCCAGCATTTT
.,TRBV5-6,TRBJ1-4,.,CASSLGGGREKLFF,TGTGCCAGCAGCTTGGGCGGGGGGCGCGAAAAACTGTTTTTT
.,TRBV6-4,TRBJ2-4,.,CASSRDMGNGNIQYF,TGTGCCAGCAGTCGGGACATGGGAAACGGGAACATTCAGTACTTC
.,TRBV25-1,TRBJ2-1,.,CASSPTSISGYNEQFF,TGTGCCAGTAGTCCTACAAGTATCTCGGGATACAATGAGCAGTTCTTC